This note documents a single TCR beta chain sequence. No antigen is known for it. The data stem from a study of shared clonotypes between healthy human individuals. Findings and caveats of the study: Large sequencing depth failed to make sorted-subset sequencing complete, rarefaction showed. The authors sampled blood alone, and tissue repertoires likely differ.

It was CD45RO-negative cells, positively selected for CCR7, that made up naive CD8 cells, with terminally differentiated effector memory CD45RA+ cells excluded. Using immunoSEQ multiplex PCR, the repertoire was profiled, and TCRdb retains in-frame clones only, with some absent. This table holds roughly 850,000 clones, about 97% found once. Germline lookup yields CDR1 SGHKS and CDR2 YYEKEE (reference sequence). The V gene lost 5 bases and the J gene lost 4 bases, with 18 bases spanning the gap. This CDR3 is 16 amino acids long. The TCR sequence derives from a man younger than 45 in good health. The sequencing sample was made of naive CD8+ T cells sorted from blood. The rearrangement uses TRBV5-5 and TRBJ1-4; D possibly corresponds to TRBD1 (6 bases). The CDR3 protein is CASSRPGQGDNEKLFF. In nucleotides, the CDR3 is TGTGCCAGCAGTCGACCGGGACAAGGGGATAATGAAAAACTGTTTTTT.